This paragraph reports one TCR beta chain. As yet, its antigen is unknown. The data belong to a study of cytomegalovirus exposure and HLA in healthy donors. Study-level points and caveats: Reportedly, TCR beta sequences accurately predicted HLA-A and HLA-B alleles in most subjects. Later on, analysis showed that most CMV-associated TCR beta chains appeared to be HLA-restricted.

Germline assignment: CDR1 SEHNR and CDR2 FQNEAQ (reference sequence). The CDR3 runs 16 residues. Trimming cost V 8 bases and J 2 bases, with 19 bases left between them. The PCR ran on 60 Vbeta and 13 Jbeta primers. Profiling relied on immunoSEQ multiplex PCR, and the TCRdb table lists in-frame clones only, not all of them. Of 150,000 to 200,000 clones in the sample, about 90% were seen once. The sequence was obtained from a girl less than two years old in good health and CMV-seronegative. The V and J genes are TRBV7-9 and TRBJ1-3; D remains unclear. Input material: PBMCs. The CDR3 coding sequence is TGTGCCAGCCTCCGTTACTCAGACTCTCCTGGAAACACCATATATTTT. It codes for CASLRYSDSPGNTIYF.